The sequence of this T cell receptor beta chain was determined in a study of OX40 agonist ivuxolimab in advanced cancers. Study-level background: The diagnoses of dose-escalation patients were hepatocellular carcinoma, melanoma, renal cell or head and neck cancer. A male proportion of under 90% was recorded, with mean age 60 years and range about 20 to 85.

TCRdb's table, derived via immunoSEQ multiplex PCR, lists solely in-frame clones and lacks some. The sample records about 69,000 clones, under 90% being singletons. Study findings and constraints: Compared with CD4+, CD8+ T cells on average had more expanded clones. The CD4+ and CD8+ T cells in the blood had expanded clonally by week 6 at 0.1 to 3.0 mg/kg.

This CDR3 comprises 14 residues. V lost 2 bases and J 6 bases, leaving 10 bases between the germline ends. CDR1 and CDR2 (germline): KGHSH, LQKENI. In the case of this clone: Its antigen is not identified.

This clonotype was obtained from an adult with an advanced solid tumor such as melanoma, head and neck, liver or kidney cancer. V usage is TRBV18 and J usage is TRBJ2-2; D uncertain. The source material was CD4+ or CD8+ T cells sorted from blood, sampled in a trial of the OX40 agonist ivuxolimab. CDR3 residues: CASSPFPSPGELFF. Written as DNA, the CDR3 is TGTGCCAGCTCACCATTTCCTAGTCCCGGGGAGCTGTTTTTT.